This T cell receptor (beta chain) was retrieved from a study of blood T cell repertoires in COVID-19. Study in general: Samples representing acute and convalescent COVID-19 were sourced from the United States, Italy and Spain.

Ages ranged from 18 to 89 years, with residence in 24 US areas. The study assigned cohorts using participant-reported clinical history. Per the original methods: Estimates of nucleated cell counts were drawn from the amplification of reference gene primers. Some clones are missing from TCRdb's copy, which holds only in-frame ones; the method was immunoSEQ multiplex PCR. V and J calls plus clone size are reproduced from that table; the DNA served to infer D and trimming. The sample has 95,000 to 150,000 clones, around 83% seen once. This CDR3 contains 15 residues. V was clipped by 5 bases and J by 2 bases; unmatched bases: 5. Germline V gene lookup returns CDR1 SGHTA and CDR2 FQGTGA.

The material sequenced was PBMCs or T cells enriched from blood (not recorded which). The chain carries TRBV7-3 and TRBJ2-5, with 10 nucleotides matching TRBD1. The receptor comes from a young woman who had recovered from COVID-19. The CDR3 protein is CASSLRGQGQETQYF. CDR3 bases: TGTGCCAGCAGCCTAAGGGGACAGGGGCAAGAGACCCAGTACTTC.